What follows are 18 T cell receptor beta chains derived from one specimen sequenced in a study of radiation and T cells in renal cell carcinoma. Sequencing used immunoSEQ multiplex PCR; TCRdb keeps in-frame clones, though not all of them. The repertoire holds around 12,000 clones, with 30% to 35% as singletons. The treatment was: 15 Gy SBRT to primary tumor, nephrectomy 4 weeks later. The sequencing here drew on tumor tissue, taken from a patient whose treatment included radiotherapy and nephrectomy. These receptors all come from a man in his sixties with renal cell carcinoma.

This clone has only a few counts. The chain uses TRBV10-2 and TRBJ2-7; D remains unclear. The CDR3 is made up of 12 amino acids. Germline V CDR1 and CDR2: WSHSY, SAAADI. The germline V and J ends were trimmed by 4 bases and 2 bases, with 6 bases remaining between them. The CDR3 DNA sequence: TGCGCCAGCAGTGGGACGCCCTACGAGCAGTACTTC. It is translated as CASSGTPYEQYF.

The V gene is TRBV9, the J gene TRBJ2-7; 8 positions match TRBD2. J gave up 4 bases and V 5 bases, and 11 bases lay outside the gene matches. This CDR3 has 15 residues. Germline-derived CDR1 and CDR2 are SGDLS and YYNGEE. In nucleotides, the CDR3 is TGTGCCAGCAGGCAGCGGGAGTTCCCGATTTACGAGCAGTACGTC. Its translation is CASRQREFPIYEQYV.

The chain joins TRBV5-1 to TRBJ1-2; 12 nucleotides agree with TRBD1. The ends lost 4 bases at V and 8 bases at J; junction bases unmatched: 6. This CDR3 has 14 residues. Germline V gives CDR1 SGHRS, CDR2 YFSETQ. The CDR3 sequence is CASSGDRGLDGYTF. In nucleotides, the CDR3 is TGCGCCAGCAGCGGGGACAGGGGGCTCGACGGCTACACCTTC.

The rearrangement uses TRBV10-1 and TRBJ2-7; 8 nucleotides line up with TRBD1. Trimming removed 3 bases from V and 2 bases from J; junction bases left unmatched: 6. CDR3 size: 15 residues. The germline CDR1 and CDR2 sequences are WNHNN and SYGVQD (reference sequence). This chain's CDR3 is CASSDQGAPTYEQYF. CDR3 coding DNA: TGCGCCAGCAGTGATCAGGGGGCCCCTACCTACGAGCAGTACTTC.

The genes are TRBV7-9 and TRBJ1-5, with 7 bases matching TRBD1. The V and J ends lost 5 bases and 0 bases, in that order; junction bases with no gene match: 16. CDR1 is SEHNR, CDR2 FQNEAQ, per germline (reference sequence). CDR3 length equals 19 residues. Here the CDR3 reads CASSAITDRFEYSNQPQHF. CDR3 nucleotide sequence: TGTGCCAGCAGCGCCATTACGGACAGGTTCGAGTATAGCAATCAGCCCCAGCATTTT.

The chain employs TRBV20-1 and TRBJ2-1; the D is unclear. Germline CDR1 DFQATT, CDR2 SNEGSKA (reference sequence). Trimming cost V 8 bases and J 4 bases, with 9 bases left between them. This CDR3 is built from 11 residues. The CDR3 reads CSPSKYNEQFF. The CDR3 nucleotides read TGCAGTCCGTCTAAGTACAATGAGCAGTTCTTC.

The chain joins TRBV7-9 to TRBJ1-2; 9 bases line up with TRBD1. Looked up from germline, CDR1 is SEHNR and CDR2 is FQNEAQ (reference sequence). The CDR3 runs to 13 residues. J lost 10 bases, V lost 7 bases, and 10 bases had no gene match. CDR3 sequence: CASKEGGDRAYTF. CDR3 coding DNA: TGTGCCAGCAAAGAAGGAGGGGACAGGGCCTACACCTTC. Complete variable domain (other parts from reference TRBV7-9 and TRBJ1-2): DTGVSQNPRHKITKRGQNVTFRCDPISEHNRLYWYRQTLGQGPEFLTYFQNEAQLEKSRLLSDRFSAERPKGSFSTLEIQRTEQGDSAMYLCASKEGGDRAYTFGSGTRLTVV.

V and J are TRBV6-6 and TRBJ1-1, with D possibly TRBD1 on 5 matching bases. The CDR3 is 11 residues long. V lost 10 bases and J lost 3, with 9 bases in between. Germline values: CDR1 MNHNY, CDR2 SVGAGI (reference sequence). CDR3 sequence (DNA): TGTGCCACCCAGGGCGACACTGAAGCTTTCTTT. Amino acid sequence: CATQGDTEAFF.

The CDR3 is CSVEHWQAGETQYF. CDR3 nucleotide sequence: TGCAGCGTTGAACACTGGCAGGCAGGGGAGACCCAGTACTTC. This chain connects TRBV29-1 to TRBJ2-5; D may be TRBD1 (5 bases). Trimming took 2 bases from V and 5 from J, leaving 15 bases between them. CDR1 is SQVTM and CDR2 is ANQGSEA in the germline V gene. This CDR3 has 14 amino acids.

The rearrangement joins TRBV30 to TRBJ2-2; the match to TRBD2 covers 15 bases. Germline CDR1 reads GTSNPN; CDR2 reads SVGIG (reference sequence). With 5 bases clipped from V and 3 bases from J, the junction kept 1 base outside the gene matches. The CDR3 is 15 residues long. CDR3 DNA sequence: TGTGCCTGGCGGACTAGCGGGGGGGACACCGGGGAGCTGTTTTTT. It yields the protein CAWRTSGGDTGELFF.

This clone was seen only a few times. This rearrangement joins TRBV10-1 to TRBJ2-1; D uncertain. The CDR3 runs 14 residues. Germline V lookup: CDR1 WNHNN, CDR2 SYGVQD (reference sequence). V lost 5 bases, J lost 1 base, and 9 bases lay in between. The CDR3 protein is CASSIDASYNEQFF. CDR3 coding DNA: TGCGCCAGCAGTATCGATGCGTCCTACAATGAGCAGTTCTTC.

This clone was detected a few times. The chain recombines TRBV2 with TRBJ1-2; 8 bases align to TRBD1. With 6 bases clipped from V and 7 bases from J, the junction kept 13 bases outside the gene matches. This CDR3 is 15 amino acids long. Germline CDR1 is SNHLY and CDR2 is FYNNEI. The CDR3: CASSRADRGVGGYTF. As DNA, the CDR3 is TGTGCCAGCAGCCGTGCCGACAGGGGTGTCGGTGGCTACACCTTC. The full variable domain, in which reference TRBV2 and TRBJ1-2 provide the parts outside the CDR3, is EPEVTQTPSHQVTQMGQEVILRCVPISNHLYFYWYRQILGQKVEFLVSFYNNEISEKSEIFDDQFSVERPDGSNFTLKIRSTKLEDSAMYFCASSRADRGVGGYTFGSGTRLTVV.

V and J are TRBV30 and TRBJ2-3, with 10 bases fitting TRBD2. V was pared by 2 bases and J by 5 bases, with 10 bases of the junction left unmatched. This CDR3 spans 16 amino acids. The V gene's germline CDR1 is GTSNPN and CDR2 SVGIG (reference sequence). In nucleotides, the CDR3 is TGTGCCTGGAGTAACAGGGCTAGCGGGGGTTTAGATACGCAGTATTTT. It is translated as CAWSNRASGGLDTQYF. Supplemented by reference TRBV30 and TRBJ2-3, the full variable domain reads SQTIHQWPATLVQPVGSPLSLECTVEGTSNPNLYWYRQAAGRGLQLLFYSVGIGQISSEVPQNLSASRPQDRQFILSSKKLLLSDSGFYLCAWSNRASGGLDTQYFGPGTRLTVL.

By sample share, this clone is medium-sized. This sequence joins TRBV5-1 and TRBJ2-5; D remains ambiguous. The V end was cut by 0 bases, the J end by 5 bases, with 8 bases between. CDR3 length: 13 residues. Germline V gives CDR1 SGHRS, CDR2 YFSETQ. CDR3 loop: CASSLEDWETQYF. The CDR3 DNA is TGCGCCAGCAGCTTGGAGGATTGGGAGACCCAGTACTTC.

This clone was seen more than once but under ten times. This sequence joins TRBV5-1 and TRBJ2-5; 7 positions agree with TRBD1. The CDR3 contains 14 residues. The germline V gene has CDR1 SGHRS and CDR2 YFSETQ. V lost 1 base and J lost 5; bases outside the gene matches: 5. In DNA, the CDR3 is TGCGCCAGCAGCTTGACAGGGGTCGGGGAGACCCAGTACTTC. This translates into CASSLTGVGETQYF.

This chain joins TRBV7-9 and TRBJ1-2, with D perhaps matching TRBD1 (5 bases). CDR1 and CDR2 from the germline V gene are SEHNR and FQNEAQ (reference sequence). V lost 6 bases, J lost 8 bases, and 10 bases lay in between. The CDR3 is 11 residues long. In nucleotides, the CDR3 is TGTGCCAGCAGTTTTGACAGCGGCTACACCTTC. Translating gives CASSFDSGYTF.

This clone came up a few times. V gene TRBV28 combines with J gene TRBJ2-3; D gene uncertain. The CDR3 has 14 amino acids. V was cut by 2 bases and J by 1 base, with 7 bases left in between. Germline CDR1 MDHEN, CDR2 SYDVKM. The CDR3: CASSLALGTDTQYF. For the CDR3, the DNA is TGTGCCAGCAGTTTAGCGCTCGGCACAGATACGCAGTATTTT.

The CDR3 nucleotides read TGTGCCTGGAGTCGCACCCGAACTAGCGGGGGGTTATACGAGCAGTACTTC. Residues: CAWSRTRTSGGLYEQYF. The chain has TRBV30 and TRBJ2-7; TRBD2 matches 12 bases. Per the germline V gene, CDR1 is GTSNPN and CDR2 is SVGIG (reference sequence). The CDR3 runs to 17 residues. Trimming cost V 2 bases and J 4 bases; bases outside gene matches: 12.